Each of the 28 T cell receptor beta chains below was sequenced from the same sample in a study of T cell responses to AZD1222 COVID-19 vaccine (TCRdb year 2021). According to the study, the label for this sample's time point signals: baseline before first vaccination. Libraries came from the immunoSEQ multiplex PCR assay. Imported from immuneACCESS, the table was reduced by TCRdb to in-frame sequences with V and J called. These copies leave out some clones; in studies compared against another copy, an unresolved V gene accounts for under half, and the cause of the remainder is not known. For this sample there are approximately 110,000 clones; approximately 90% appear just once. Of the sample, approximately 4.7% falls within the top ten clones. The material was peripheral blood, obtained on day 0 of AZD1222 vaccination. The receptors here all came from an adult in good health.

This chain links TRBV5-4 with TRBJ2-2; D is unclear. CDR1 and CDR2 (germline): SGHNT, YYREEE (reference sequence). Trimming shortened V by 1 base and J by 3 bases, and 10 bases separated the two germline ends. This CDR3 has 15 amino acids. DNA of the CDR3: TGTGCCAGCAGCTTGACAGTAGTCGACACCGGGGAGCTGTTTTTT. It encodes CASSLTVVDTGELFF.

A remark on this clone: At one end, the junction sequence differs from germline, possibly due to a read error. This rearrangement joins TRBV2 to TRBJ2-1; TRBD2 agrees at 11 bases. Per the germline V gene, CDR1 is SNHLY and CDR2 is FYNNEI. This CDR3 has 12 residues. Here the CDR3 reads CASSETGTSGLF. DNA for the CDR3: TGTGCCAGCAGTGAAACCGGGACTAGCGGACTCTTC.

CDR3 nucleotides: TGTGCCAGCAGTTTTGGCCCCAATTCCCTTCAAGAGACCCAGTACTTC. Translating it yields CASSFGPNSLQETQYF. The J gene is TRBJ2-5, the V gene TRBV28, with D unresolved. The CDR3 spans 16 residues. Germline CDR1 MDHEN, CDR2 SYDVKM. The V end was cut by 3 bases, the J end by 2 bases, with 16 bases between.

This chain uses TRBV2 with TRBJ2-7, with D perhaps TRBD1 (6 bases). Germline V CDR1 and CDR2: SNHLY, FYNNEI. V gave up 2 bases and J gave up 4 bases, with 12 bases separating them. There are 14 residues in the CDR3. CDR3: CASSEWQGTYEQYF. DNA of the CDR3: TGTGCCAGCAGTGAATGGCAGGGGACGTACGAGCAGTACTTC. Based on the CDR3 plus reference TRBV2 and TRBJ2-7, the full variable domain is EPEVTQTPSHQVTQMGQEVILRCVPISNHLYFYWYRQILGQKVEFLVSFYNNEISEKSEIFDDQFSVERPDGSNFTLKIRSTKLEDSAMYFCASSEWQGTYEQYFGPGTRLTVT.

The rearrangement joins TRBV9 to TRBJ1-3; the D gene is possibly TRBD1 (6 bases). Trimming removed 0 bases from V and 3 bases from J, with 13 bases in between. Germline CDR1 and CDR2: SGDLS and YYNGEE. CDR3 length: 16 amino acids. In DNA form, the CDR3 reads TGTGCCAGCAGCGTAGCTGGGGGGCGTCGTGGAAACACCATATATTTT. The encoded protein is CASSVAGGRRGNTIYF.

The rearrangement uses TRBV10-2 and TRBJ1-2; 9 nucleotides align to TRBD1. Germline lookup yields CDR1 WSHSY and CDR2 SAAADI. The CDR3 covers 13 residues. V lost 8 bases, J lost 8 bases, and 9 bases stayed unmatched. Here the CDR3 reads CASAGQGGGGYTF. DNA for the CDR3: TGCGCCAGCGCGGGACAGGGCGGTGGCGGCTACACCTTC.

In its sample, this clone was seen a few times. CDR3 in amino acids: CASSPDRVSNQPQHF. The CDR3 nucleotides read TGTGCCAGCAGTCCCGACAGGGTTAGCAATCAGCCCCAGCATTTT. The rearrangement links TRBV27 to TRBJ1-5; 7 bases map to TRBD1. CDR3 length: 15 amino acids. Germline trimming cut 5 bases from V and 0 bases from J; bases unmatched to any gene: 4. Germline CDR1 MNHEY, CDR2 SMNVEV (reference sequence).

The V call is TRBV6-2 or TRBV6-3, the J call TRBJ2-1, with 8 bases identical to TRBD2. Trimming removed 0 bases from V and 2 bases from J; junction bases left unmatched: 12. Germline V lookup: CDR1 MNHEY, CDR2 SVGEGT. The CDR3 runs to 19 residues. The CDR3 loop reads CASSYSLGASGPAYNEQFF. CDR3 DNA sequence: TGTGCCAGCAGTTACTCCCTTGGTGCTAGCGGGCCCGCCTACAATGAGCAGTTCTTC.

The chain is built from TRBV24-1 and TRBJ1-2; tentatively, D is TRBD1 (5 bases). The germline CDR1 and CDR2 sequences are KGHDR and SFDVKD. The CDR3 contains 19 residues. V lost 3 bases, J lost 0 bases, and 22 bases lay in between. The CDR3, as DNA: TGTGCCACCAGTGATGGCCCAGGGTTAATGCCAGAATCTAACTATGGCTACACCTTC. This gives the protein CATSDGPGLMPESNYGYTF.

The gene calls are TRBV7-2 and TRBJ1-5; no reliable D call. Trimming pared 5 bases from V and 8 bases from J, leaving 16 bases between. Germline assignment: CDR1 SGHTA and CDR2 FQGNSA. This CDR3 spans 14 amino acids. As DNA, the CDR3 is TGTGCCAGCAGCGGGAAAGTTGGAAAGGAGCCCCAGCATTTT. Its protein is CASSGKVGKEPQHF.

This chain links TRBV28 with TRBJ1-2; D is perhaps TRBD1 (6 bases). Trimming left V 8 bases short and J 3 bases short, with 13 bases between. The CDR3 contains 13 residues. CDR1 and CDR2 from the germline V gene are MDHEN and SYDVKM. The CDR3 here is CASRGAQYYGYTF. In nucleotides, the CDR3 is TGTGCCAGCCGGGGGGCCCAATACTATGGCTACACCTTC.

The rearrangement uses TRBV11-2 and TRBJ2-7; 9 bases line up with TRBD2. The CDR3 is 16 residues long. V gave up 5 bases and J gave up 0 bases; unmatched junction bases: 8. Per germline, CDR1 SGHAT and CDR2 FQNNGV. The CDR3 region has the DNA TGTGCCAGCAGCAAGAGGGGACTAGCTGACTCCTACGAGCAGTACTTC. It encodes CASSKRGLADSYEQYF.

The chain links TRBV28 to TRBJ2-4; a weak D match, TRBD1 (7 bases). Germline CDR1 MDHEN, CDR2 SYDVKM. This CDR3 region has 18 residues. V was shortened by 5 bases and J by 0 bases, with 20 bases between the two germline ends. This CDR3 reads CASSSGGTRGLAKNIQYF. CDR3 DNA: TGTGCCAGCAGTAGTGGGGGGACGAGGGGGCTAGCCAAAAACATTCAGTACTTC.

This clone turned up a few times. Other DNA sequences in this sample translate to the same CDR3. CDR3 loop: CASSELENTEAFF. Here the CDR3 DNA reads TGTGCCAGCAGTGAGCTCGAGAACACTGAAGCTTTCTTT. The rearrangement links TRBV2 to TRBJ1-1; D call uncertain. Germline lookup yields CDR1 SNHLY and CDR2 FYNNEI. The CDR3 extends over 13 amino acids. Trimming took off 3 bases at V and 1 base at J, with 6 bases between the two ends.

The gene calls are TRBV7-9 and TRBJ2-1; D tentatively reads TRBD1 or TRBD2 (5 bases each). V gave up 8 bases and J gave up 1 base, with 15 bases separating them. This CDR3 contains 15 residues. Germline CDR1 reads SEHNR; CDR2 reads FQNEAQ (reference sequence). As DNA, the CDR3 is TGTGCCAGCTGCCGGGGACCGGGATCCTACAATGAGCAGTTCTTC. Amino acid sequence: CASCRGPGSYNEQFF.

This chain joins TRBV5-6 and TRBJ2-7; the D is unclear. The V gene's germline CDR1 is SGHDT and CDR2 YYEEEE. The CDR3 spans 12 residues. The V gene lost 0 bases and the J gene lost 7 bases, with 8 bases spanning the gap. The CDR3 protein is CASSLDFGEQYF. In DNA, the CDR3 is TGTGCCAGCAGCTTGGACTTCGGAGAGCAGTACTTC.

This clone has just a few counts. The chain's CDR3 is CATSRDQGFDTEAFF. The CDR3 DNA is TGTGCCACCAGCAGAGACCAGGGGTTTGACACTGAAGCTTTCTTT. V gene TRBV15 combines with J gene TRBJ1-1; a weak D match, TRBD1 (6 bases). CDR3 size: 15 residues. The germline CDR1 and CDR2 sequences are LNHNV and YYDKDF (reference sequence). V gave up 0 bases and J gave up 3 bases, with 11 bases separating them.

V is TRBV20-1 and J is TRBJ1-1; no clear D gene. Germline V gives CDR1 DFQATT, CDR2 SNEGSKA (reference sequence). The CDR3 is 11 residues long. V lost 6 bases and J lost 4, with 9 bases in between. The CDR3 protein is CSANPGTEAFF. As DNA, the CDR3 is TGCAGTGCAAATCCGGGCACTGAAGCTTTCTTT.

The rearrangement joins TRBV6-6 to TRBJ1-5; possibly TRBD1 for D (5 bases). CDR1 MNHNY and CDR2 SVGAGI come from the germline V gene (reference sequence). V was shortened by 6 bases and J by 1 base, with 7 bases between the two germline ends. There are 13 residues in the CDR3. The CDR3 here is CASSRDSNQPQHF. CDR3 DNA sequence: TGTGCCAGCAGCCGGGACAGCAATCAGCCCCAGCATTTT.

The V and J genes are TRBV2 and TRBJ2-3; the D is unclear. The germline gives CDR1 SNHLY, CDR2 FYNNEI. The V end was cut by 6 bases, the J end by 0 bases, with 4 bases between. The CDR3 consists of 12 residues. The DNA of the CDR3 is TGTGCCAGCAGAGTAAGCACAGATACGCAGTATTTT. It translates to CASRVSTDTQYF.

The CDR3 region is CASSPWGNQPQHF. The DNA for the CDR3 is TGTGCCAGCTCACCATGGGGTAATCAGCCCCAGCATTTT. The chain has TRBV18 and TRBJ1-5; no reliable D call. Germline V lookup: CDR1 KGHSH, CDR2 LQKENI. The CDR3 length is 13 residues. The V and J ends lost 2 bases and 4 bases respectively, with 6 bases between them.

The chain recombines TRBV9 with TRBJ2-3, with 7 bases aligning to TRBD1. V lost 3 bases to trimming and J lost 3 bases; unmatched junction nucleotides: 10. The CDR3 consists of 16 residues. Germline CDR1 and CDR2: SGDLS and YYNGEE. The CDR3: CASSEQGGGGTDTQYF. In nucleotides, the CDR3 is TGTGCCAGCAGCGAACAAGGGGGCGGTGGGACAGATACGCAGTATTTT.

This rearrangement joins TRBV28 to TRBJ1-3; perhaps TRBD1 as D (6 bases). Germline CDR1 and CDR2: MDHEN and SYDVKM. CDR3 length: 15 residues. The ends were cut back, 7 bases at V and 2 bases at J, with 15 bases in the middle. The CDR3 region is CASTVAGATGNTIYF. The CDR3, as DNA: TGTGCCAGCACCGTAGCAGGGGCGACTGGAAACACCATATATTTT.

The chain couples TRBV6-5 to TRBJ1-2, with D perhaps matching TRBD1 (5 bases). V lost 4 bases to trimming and J lost 3 bases, with 15 bases between them. Per germline, CDR1 MNHEY and CDR2 SVGAGI. The CDR3 consists of 15 residues. The DNA of the CDR3 is TGTGCCAGCAGTTGGGGAGGGGTTGAGGACTATGGCTACACCTTC. Amino acids: CASSWGGVEDYGYTF.

The J gene is TRBJ1-1, the V gene TRBV6-5, with D perhaps matching TRBD1 (5 bases). The CDR3 is 14 residues long. V lost 6 bases and J 2 bases, leaving 13 bases between the germline ends. The germline CDR1 and CDR2 sequences are MNHEY and SVGAGI. The CDR3 DNA follows: TGTGCCAGCAGAGAGAGGACATTCAACACTGAAGCTTTCTTT. This sequence encodes CASRERTFNTEAFF.

The chain couples TRBV28 to TRBJ2-7; D gene ambiguous. V was clipped by 2 bases and J by 4 bases, with 9 bases between them. The CDR3 length is 13 residues. Germline CDR1 is MDHEN and CDR2 is SYDVKM. The CDR3 reads CASSLGLFYEQYF. The CDR3 DNA is TGTGCCAGCAGTTTAGGCCTATTTTACGAGCAGTACTTC.

The rearrangement joins TRBV30 to TRBJ1-6; D possibly corresponds to TRBD1 (5 bases). V was cut by 0 bases and J by 7 bases, with 10 bases left in between. This CDR3 has 14 amino acids. Germline CDR1 is GTSNPN and CDR2 is SVGIG (reference sequence). The CDR3 nucleotides read TGTGCCTGGAGTGTAGGAGGGACGAATTCACCCCTCCACTTT. This codes for CAWSVGGTNSPLHF.

The chain combines TRBV30 with TRBJ1-6; TRBD1 is a possible D gene (5 bases). The CDR3 extends over 15 amino acids. Germline CDR1 is GTSNPN and CDR2 is SVGIG (reference sequence). V lost 2 bases and J lost 3, with 11 bases in between. CDR3 sequence (DNA): TGTGCCTGGAGTTTTGCCACAGGCTATAATTCACCCCTCCACTTT. As protein: CAWSFATGYNSPLHF.